By its share, the clone carrying this T cell receptor beta chain is medium-sized. Antigen: not known. The data originate from a study of spatial heterogeneity in lung cancer. The study's findings and limits: Mutation tallies in tumors tracked expanded intratumoral alpha and beta TCR counts.

Per the germline V gene, CDR1 is SGHAT and CDR2 is FQNNGV. The ends were cut back, 4 bases at V and 4 bases at J, with 9 bases in the middle. This CDR3 spans 13 amino acids. Each CDR3 protein is one row after TCRdb ran MiXCR on the 5' RACE reads. The sample lists about 1,700 distinct CDR3 sequences, around 21% occurring once. Time point defined: sample taken at primary tumor resection. The donors comprised approximately 72 untreated early-stage non-small cell lung cancer patients. Unsorted whole RNA samples from tumor, nontumor lung or frozen PBMC were sequenced. This sequence was found in a male donor with early-stage non-small cell lung cancer. The material was lung tumor tissue, obtained at surgery. V is TRBV11-2 and J is TRBJ2-3; D remains unclear. The CDR3 sequence is CASSSLGSDTQYF. Written as DNA, the CDR3 is TGTGCCAGCAGCTCCCTGGGGTCAGATACGCAGTATTTT.